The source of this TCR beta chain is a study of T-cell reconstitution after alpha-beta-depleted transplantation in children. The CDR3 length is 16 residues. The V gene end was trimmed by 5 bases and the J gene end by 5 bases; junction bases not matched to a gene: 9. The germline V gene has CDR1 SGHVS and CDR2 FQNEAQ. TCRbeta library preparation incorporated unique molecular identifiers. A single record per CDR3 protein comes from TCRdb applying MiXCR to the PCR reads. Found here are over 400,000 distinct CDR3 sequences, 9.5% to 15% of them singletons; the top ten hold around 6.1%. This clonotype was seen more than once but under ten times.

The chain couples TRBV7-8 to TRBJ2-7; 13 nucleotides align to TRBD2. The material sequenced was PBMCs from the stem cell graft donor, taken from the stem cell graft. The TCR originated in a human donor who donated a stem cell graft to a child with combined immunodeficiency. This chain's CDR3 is CASSQTRTSGGHEQYF. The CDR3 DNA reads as TGTGCCAGCAGCCAAACACGGACTAGCGGGGGCCACGAGCAGTACTTC.